These 30 T cell receptor beta chains were sequenced from one sample in a study of T cells in Graves' hyperthyroidism and ophthalmopathy. There were TCR beta CDR3 regions amplified from RNA transcripts. An initial round of RT-PCR targeting the TCR CDR3 relied on the HTBI primer set. MiXCR was run by TCRdb on the multiplex PCR reads, yielding one entry per CDR3 protein. The table records a few hundred thousand distinct CDR3 sequences, under 20% of them present only once. Sequencing input: blood. The receptors derive from a man younger than 30 with Graves' ophthalmopathy.

There are many counts of this clonotype. This chain uses TRBV9 with TRBJ2-7; tentative D call: TRBD2 (6 bases). CDR3 length equals 15 residues. The V gene's germline CDR1 is SGDLS and CDR2 YYNGEE. Trimming shortened V by 4 bases and J by 2 bases, and 16 bases separated the two germline ends. CDR3 sequence reads: CASSPSPGVAYEQYF. The CDR3 region has the DNA TGTGCCAGCAGCCCGAGCCCGGGGGTAGCCTACGAGCAGTACTTC.

The chain couples TRBV9 to TRBJ1-5, with a possible D match to TRBD1 (5 bases). The germline gives CDR1 SGDLS, CDR2 YYNGEE. CDR3 size: 15 residues. V was trimmed by 4 bases and J by 1 base, leaving 12 bases between them. CDR3 DNA: TGTGCCAGCAGCCAGGCGGGGACGAGCAATCAGCCCCAGCATTTT. Protein sequence: CASSQAGTSNQPQHF.

This clonotype showed up many times. The rearrangement joins TRBV2 to TRBJ1-2, with a tentative D call TRBD1 (6 bases). The CDR3 is 13 amino acids. Germline CDR1 is SNHLY and CDR2 is FYNNEI. V shed 4 bases and J shed 4 bases, with 10 bases lying between them. The CDR3 DNA reads TGTGCCAGCAGTGTAGGGGGTGTCTATGGCTACACCTTC. Amino acids: CASSVGGVYGYTF.

The chain is built from TRBV20-1 and TRBJ2-7; D remains ambiguous. The CDR3 is made up of 14 amino acids. V was trimmed by 6 bases and J by 3 bases, leaving 18 bases between them. Germline lookup yields CDR1 DFQATT and CDR2 SNEGSKA (reference sequence). As DNA, the CDR3 is TGCAGTGCCAACCGGGCCACCGTGGGCTACGAGCAGTACTTC. The encoded protein is CSANRATVGYEQYF.

This clonotype has only one observation. The V call is TRBV10-3, the J call TRBJ2-7; TRBD2 aligns across 7 bases. V gave up 6 bases and J gave up 4 bases; unmatched junction bases: 3. The germline V gene encodes CDR1 ENHRY and CDR2 SYGVKD. This CDR3 has 12 residues. CDR3 DNA sequence: TGTGCCATCAGGACTAGCAGTTACGAGCAGTACTTC. Translating gives CAIRTSSYEQYF.

The V and J genes are TRBV19 and TRBJ1-5, with a tentative D call TRBD1 (5 bases). Germline CDR1 is LNHDA and CDR2 is SQIVND (reference sequence). This CDR3 comprises 16 residues. V dropped 2 bases and J dropped 7 bases, with 18 bases sitting between them. The CDR3 coding sequence is TGTGCCAGTAGTATACCTCGAGGGGCCTCGGACCAGCCCCAGCATTTT. Protein product: CASSIPRGASDQPQHF.

This clonotype was counted many times. The chain carries TRBV5-1 and TRBJ1-6, with D uncertain. V was trimmed by 0 bases and J by 7 bases, leaving 8 bases between them. The CDR3 is 14 amino acids. Germline loops: CDR1 SGHRS, CDR2 YFSETQ. CDR3 protein: CASSLALPNSPLHF. CDR3 bases: TGCGCCAGCAGCTTGGCACTACCAAATTCACCCCTCCACTTT.

The rearrangement uses TRBV27 and TRBJ2-3; D unresolved. With 3 bases removed from V and 2 bases from J, the gap between germline ends came to 9 bases. The CDR3 has 14 amino acids. Germline V gives CDR1 MNHEY, CDR2 SMNVEV (reference sequence). CDR3 nucleotides: TGTGCCAGCAGTTTCACGGTTTACACAGATACGCAGTATTTT. Translation gives CASSFTVYTDTQYF.

In this sample, this clonotype turned up many times. The chain carries TRBV6-1 and TRBJ1-3; tentative D call: TRBD1 (6 bases). Trimming took off 6 bases at V and 0 bases at J, with 15 bases between the two ends. This CDR3 has 16 residues. Germline V lookup: CDR1 MNHNS, CDR2 SASEGT. In nucleotides, the CDR3 is TGTGCCAGCAGCGTTGACAGGCCTAGCTCTGGAAACACCATATATTTT. It encodes CASSVDRPSSGNTIYF.

The chain combines TRBV14 with TRBJ1-1; the D gene is possibly TRBD1 (6 bases). Trimming left V 1 base short and J 1 base short, with 10 bases between. This CDR3 is 15 amino acids long. Germline CDR1 and CDR2: SGHDN and FVKESK. The CDR3 here is CASSQGIGGNTEAFF. The DNA of the CDR3 is TGTGCCAGCAGCCAAGGGATAGGGGGGAACACTGAAGCTTTCTTT.

This clonotype was counted ten times or more. CDR3 DNA sequence: TGTGCCAGCAGTTCCGCCGGGACAGGGTACTATGGCTACACCTTC. Encoded protein: CASSSAGTGYYGYTF. This chain links TRBV12-3 or TRBV12-4 with TRBJ1-2, with 9 bases identical to TRBD1. Trimming removed 4 bases from V and 3 bases from J; junction bases left unmatched: 6. The CDR3 sequence is 15 residues long.

The chain links TRBV28 to TRBJ1-5; D is uncertain. Trimming left V 8 bases short and J 0 bases short, with 17 bases between. Per germline, CDR1 MDHEN and CDR2 SYDVKM. The CDR3 runs to 16 residues. The CDR3 DNA is TGTGCCAGCCACGGGGTGGTTTTCCTTAGCAATCAGCCCCAGCATTTT. It encodes CASHGVVFLSNQPQHF.

The chain is built from TRBV2 and TRBJ1-2; 9 positions agree with TRBD1. Germline-derived CDR1 and CDR2 are SNHLY and FYNNEI. The V and J ends lost 3 bases and 6 bases, in that order; junction bases with no gene match: 2. CDR3 size: 13 residues. CDR3 DNA sequence: TGTGCCAGCAGTGACGGGACAGGGAATGGCTACACCTTC. It yields the protein CASSDGTGNGYTF.

There are many counts of this clonotype. The gene calls are TRBV2 and TRBJ2-3; 9 nucleotides match TRBD1. This CDR3 spans 15 amino acids. V lost 3 bases, J lost 2 bases, and 3 bases stayed unmatched. Germline CDR1 SNHLY, CDR2 FYNNEI. The CDR3 region has the DNA TGTGCCAGCAGTGAGGGGGACAGGGCCACAGATACGCAGTATTTT. As protein: CASSEGDRATDTQYF.

This clonotype was counted a few times. This sequence joins TRBV27 and TRBJ2-5; D assignment may be TRBD1 or TRBD2 (6 bases each). The CDR3 length is 15 residues. The germline CDR1 and CDR2 sequences are MNHEY and SMNVEV (reference sequence). Trimming took 3 bases from V and 3 from J, leaving 14 bases between them. CDR3 coding DNA: TGTGCCAGCAGTTTGGGGCCCGGGGGCGAAGAGACCCAGTACTTC. Protein: CASSLGPGGEETQYF.

Ten or more counts support this clonotype. This chain uses TRBV20-1 with TRBJ1-2; no clear D. This CDR3 has 12 residues. The V end lost 0 bases, the J end lost 4 bases, and 6 bases lay between the germline ends. CDR1 and CDR2 (germline): DFQATT, SNEGSKA (reference sequence). CDR3 amino acids: CSARDYTYGYTF. CDR3 nucleotide sequence: TGCAGTGCTAGAGATTATACCTATGGCTACACCTTC.

This clonotype was seen many times. The V call is TRBV2, the J call TRBJ2-2; TRBD2 aligns across 8 bases. Looked up from germline, CDR1 is SNHLY and CDR2 is FYNNEI. The junction had 7 bases not matched to a gene; V was cut back by 9 bases and J by 1 base. This CDR3 has 15 amino acids. In DNA, the CDR3 is TGTGCCAGGGGGGGTAGCGGGGAGAACACCGGGGAGCTGTTTTTT. Translated: CARGGSGENTGELFF. Complete variable domain (other parts from reference TRBV2 and TRBJ2-2): EPEVTQTPSHQVTQMGQEVILRCVPISNHLYFYWYRQILGQKVEFLVSFYNNEISEKSEIFDDQFSVERPDGSNFTLKIRSTKLEDSAMYFCARGGSGENTGELFFGEGSRLTVL.

This clonotype was observed at least ten times. The rearrangement links TRBV18 to TRBJ1-1, with D possibly matching TRBD1 (5 bases). V lost 3 bases and J lost 6, with 8 bases in between. The CDR3 extends over 12 amino acids. CDR1 and CDR2 from the germline V gene are KGHSH and LQKENI. This CDR3 is CASSPRGPEAFF. The DNA for the CDR3 is TGTGCCAGCTCACCGCGGGGCCCTGAAGCTTTCTTT.

The genes are TRBV29-1 and TRBJ1-6; D is uncertain. V was pared by 5 bases and J by 13 bases, with 30 bases between. Germline-derived CDR1 and CDR2 are SQVTM and ANQGSEA. This CDR3 contains 17 residues. The CDR3 DNA is TGCAGCGTTCTGGATAGGAGCGATCCTCTTCACGAAGGTCCCCTCCACTTT. Amino acids: CSVLDRSDPLHEGPLHF.

The rearrangement uses TRBV5-6 and TRBJ1-2; 7 nucleotides match TRBD1. This CDR3 is built from 15 residues. The germline CDR1 and CDR2 sequences are SGHDT and YYEEEE. After removal of 4 bases from V and 4 bases from J, the junction contained 10 bases not matched to a gene. The CDR3 reads CASSRGGQDFYGYTF. The CDR3 DNA reads as TGTGCCAGCAGCCGGGGCGGACAGGATTTCTATGGCTACACCTTC.

This clonotype occurred many times. This chain uses TRBV11-3 with TRBJ2-4, with D perhaps TRBD1 (5 bases). Germline values: CDR1 SGHNT, CDR2 YENEEA. V lost 5 bases and J 4 bases, leaving 12 bases between the germline ends. The CDR3 has 14 residues. The CDR3 spells CASSQAGQKNIQYF. The CDR3 DNA follows: TGTGCCAGCAGCCAAGCCGGACAAAAAAACATTCAGTACTTC.

The chain couples TRBV2 to TRBJ2-3, with a possible D match to TRBD2 (7 bases). V was cut by 4 bases and J by 1 base, with 12 bases left in between. Germline loops: CDR1 SNHLY, CDR2 FYNNEI. The length of the CDR3 is 15 residues. The CDR3: CASSGGGAGTDTQYF. CDR3 coding DNA: TGTGCCAGCAGTGGGGGGGGGGCGGGCACAGATACGCAGTATTTT.

This clonotype was seen many times. The chain couples TRBV7-3 to TRBJ2-7, with TRBD1 matching 10 bases. Germline CDR1 reads SGHTA; CDR2 reads FQGTGA. Unmatched junction bases numbered 4, after V lost 2 bases and J lost 6 bases. CDR3 size: 14 residues. Here the CDR3 DNA reads TGTGCCAGCAGCTTAGGACAGGGGGTTGGCGAGCAGTACTTC. Protein product: CASSLGQGVGEQYF.

This clonotype was observed many times. The chain joins TRBV13 to TRBJ2-3; 9 bases line up with TRBD2. The CDR3 totals 17 residues. Germline CDR1 PRHDT, CDR2 FYEKMQ (reference sequence). V was clipped by 6 bases and J by 0 bases; unmatched bases: 10. CDR3 residues: CASSSGVAGASTDTQYF. CDR3 coding DNA: TGTGCCAGCAGTTCCGGGGTAGCGGGGGCCAGCACAGATACGCAGTATTTT.

The V call is TRBV19, the J call TRBJ1-4; D gene unclear. V was clipped by 8 bases and J by 4 bases, with 5 bases between them. In germline, CDR1 is LNHDA, CDR2 SQIVND (reference sequence). This CDR3 region has 11 residues. For the CDR3, the DNA is TGTGCCAGTGGGAGTAATGAAAAACTGTTTTTT. As protein: CASGSNEKLFF. The complete variable domain, with remaining parts taken from reference TRBV19 and TRBJ1-4, reads DGGITQSPKYLFRKEGQNVTLSCEQNLNHDAMYWYRQDPGQGLRLIYYSQIVNDFQKGDIAEGYSVSREKKESFPLTVTSAQKNPTAFYLCASGSNEKLFFGSGTQLSVL.

This clonotype was counted a few times. The CDR3 DNA reads TGTGCCAGCAGTCCCCAGACAGGAATACTCTATGGCTACACCTTC. It translates to CASSPQTGILYGYTF. The chain is built from TRBV12-3 or TRBV12-4 and TRBJ1-2; perhaps TRBD1 as D (6 bases). The CDR3 covers 15 residues. V gave up 5 bases and J gave up 4 bases, with 17 bases separating them.

This clonotype was picked up a small number of times. The V gene is TRBV4-1, the J gene TRBJ1-5; D is perhaps TRBD1 (5 bases). V was cut by 3 bases and J by 9 bases, with 15 bases left in between. In germline, CDR1 is MGHRA, CDR2 YSYEKL. The CDR3 is 14 amino acids. The CDR3 bases are TGCGCCAGCAGCCAGGATATCCAGGGTCCGCCCCAGCATTTT. Protein product: CASSQDIQGPPQHF.

This clonotype has a count of ten or more. This chain links TRBV5-1 with TRBJ1-3; no clear D. Germline V gives CDR1 SGHRS, CDR2 YFSETQ. The CDR3 sequence is 13 residues long. The V gene lost 5 bases and the J gene lost 4 bases, with 10 bases spanning the gap. CDR3 region: CASRSTAGNTIYF. As DNA, the CDR3 is TGCGCCAGCAGGTCAACAGCCGGAAACACCATATATTTT.

This clonotype turned up a few times. The chain joins TRBV7-3 to TRBJ1-5; no clear D. The CDR3 contains 14 residues. Germline CDR1 SGHTA, CDR2 FQGTGA. V dropped 5 bases and J dropped 1 base, with 9 bases sitting between them. This CDR3 is CASSDLASNQPQHF. The CDR3 bases are TGTGCCAGCAGCGACCTGGCCAGCAATCAGCCCCAGCATTTT.

The chain is built from TRBV6-2 or TRBV6-3 and TRBJ1-4, with D possibly TRBD1 on 5 matching bases. Germline lookup yields CDR1 MNHEY and CDR2 SVGEGT. The length of the CDR3 is 18 residues. Trimming cost V 5 bases and J 0 bases, with 19 bases left between them. The CDR3 loop reads CASSDDSLTRATNEKLFF. For the CDR3, the DNA is TGTGCCAGCAGTGACGACAGTCTGACCCGAGCAACTAATGAAAAACTGTTTTTT.